Listed here are 14 T cell receptor beta chains from one sample, sequenced in a study of breast tumors, draining lymph nodes, adjacent tissues. The lymph nodes were axillary draining lymph nodes from breast cancer patients. TCRdb reanalysed the multiplex PCR reads using MiXCR and keeps one entry per CDR3 protein. The sample shows fewer than 200,000 distinct CDR3 sequences, more than 25% of them seen only once. The sequencing input was axillary lymph node tissue. The receptors were gathered from a female donor with breast cancer. Some clones in this sample may be carry-over from other donors' samples.

This clonotype was found many times. V is TRBV19 and J is TRBJ2-7, with a tentative D call TRBD2 (6 bases). Germline loops: CDR1 LNHDA, CDR2 SQIVND (reference sequence). The V end lost 6 bases, the J end lost 3 bases, and 15 bases lay between the germline ends. The length of the CDR3 is 14 residues. CDR3 in DNA: TGTGCCAGTAGCGACCCCGTGGGAGGCTACGAGCAGTACTTC. Amino acid sequence: CASSDPVGGYEQYF. Together with reference TRBV19 and TRBJ2-7, the CDR3 gives the full variable domain: DGGITQSPKYLFRKEGQNVTLSCEQNLNHDAMYWYRQDPGQGLRLIYYSQIVNDFQKGDIAEGYSVSREKKESFPLTVTSAQKNPTAFYLCASSDPVGGYEQYFGPGTRLTVT.

Of note for this clonotype: It may be a read error: a sequence one base away is much more abundant. This chain links TRBV27 with TRBJ2-7, with D uncertain. CDR1 and CDR2 from the germline V gene are MNHEY and SMNVEV (reference sequence). The CDR3 runs to 11 residues. The chain's CDR3 is CASTYGHDQYF. CDR3 DNA sequence: TGTGCCAGCACTTATGGGCACGACCAGTACTTC.

The genes are TRBV29-1 and TRBJ2-1, with 9 positions matching TRBD2. With the DNA end fitting TRBJ2-7 better, the J assignment may be wrong. Looked up from germline, CDR1 is SQVTM and CDR2 is ANQGSEA. There are 13 residues in the CDR3. The CDR3 nucleotides read TGCAGCGTTTCCAGCGGGGGGTACAATGAGCAGTACTTC. As protein: CSVSSGGYNEQYF.

In regard to this clonotype: A junction end diverges from the germline sequence, so it may reflect a read error. CDR3 protein: CASSMGAAGELLF. The DNA for the CDR3 is TGTGCCAGTAGTATGGGCGCGGCCGGTGAGCTGCTTTTT. The chain links TRBV19 to TRBJ2-2; D remains ambiguous. There are 13 residues in the CDR3. Per the germline V gene, CDR1 is LNHDA and CDR2 is SQIVND (reference sequence).

This clonotype turned up a few times. This chain joins TRBV28 and TRBJ2-4; D is unclear. The CDR3 has 13 residues. V dropped 8 bases and J dropped 5 bases, with 13 bases sitting between them. CDR1 MDHEN and CDR2 SYDVKM come from the germline V gene. The CDR3 region is CASGGVPQNIQYF. CDR3 bases: TGTGCCAGCGGTGGTGTCCCCCAAAACATTCAGTACTTC.

This clonotype was observed a single time. A much larger clone lies one base from this, so it may be a read error. CDR3 in DNA: TGTGCCAGCTCACCCCAAGCGGGATACAATGAGCAGTACTTC. Translating gives CASSPQAGYNEQYF. The chain carries TRBV18 and TRBJ2-7; 7 bases are shared with TRBD2. Germline V CDR1 and CDR2: KGHSH, LQKENI. The CDR3 spans 14 residues. J gave up 7 bases and V 3 bases, and 9 bases lay outside the gene matches.

This clonotype was recorded a few times. Being one base from a much bigger clone, this may be a read error. This chain connects TRBV20-1 to TRBJ2-1; D possibly corresponds to TRBD2 (7 bases). CDR3 length equals 14 residues. Germline CDR1 and CDR2: DFQATT and SNEGSKA (reference sequence). As DNA, the CDR3 is TGCAGTGCTCGTAGGGGGGGCGGGTACAGTGAGCAGTTCTTC. Protein sequence: CSARRGGGYSEQFF.

This clonotype was recorded many times. The junction departs from the called germline gene at one end, perhaps through a read error. This sequence joins TRBV7-9 and TRBJ1-2, with a tentative D call TRBD1 (5 bases). This CDR3 has 15 amino acids. Germline V gene data show CDR1 as SEHNR and CDR2 as FQNEAQ (reference sequence). The chain's CDR3 is CASSMVNQGNYGYPF. CDR3 coding DNA: TGTGCCAGCAGCATGGTCAATCAGGGAAACTATGGCTACCCCTTC.

The V and J genes are TRBV7-9 and TRBJ1-1, with D unclear. This CDR3 has 17 residues. Trimming took off 5 bases at V and 0 bases at J, with 19 bases between the two ends. Germline values: CDR1 SEHNR, CDR2 FQNEAQ (reference sequence). CDR3 coding DNA: TGTGCCAGCAGCCCCCGGTTCGGGCTTCATATGAACACTGAAGCTTTCTTT. Its protein is CASSPRFGLHMNTEAFF.

This clonotype appeared many times. The J gene is TRBJ2-1, the V gene TRBV7-3, with TRBD2 matching over 14 bases. Germline CDR1 and CDR2: SGHTA and FQGTGA. The CDR3 runs to 20 residues. V lost 3 bases to trimming and J lost 6 bases; unmatched junction nucleotides: 16. The chain's CDR3 is CASSFGPRRLAGGQGNEQFF. The CDR3 DNA reads as TGTGCCAGCAGCTTTGGTCCACGAAGACTAGCGGGAGGGCAGGGCAATGAGCAGTTCTTC.

This clonotype appeared many times. This chain joins TRBV29-1 and TRBJ1-2; possibly TRBD1 for D (6 bases). The CDR3 is 14 residues long. The V gene's germline CDR1 is SQVTM and CDR2 ANQGSEA. Trimming stripped 6 bases from V and 1 base from J, with 15 bases between. The CDR3, as DNA: TGCAGCGTGCAACAGGGAACCCTTAACTATGGCTACACCTTC. Translating it yields CSVQQGTLNYGYTF.

This clonotype was seen at least ten times. The CDR3 loop reads CASSPTGQGGETQYF. The CDR3 DNA reads as TGCGCCAGCAGCCCCACGGGACAGGGGGGGGAGACCCAGTACTTC. This chain connects TRBV5-1 to TRBJ2-5; TRBD1 agrees at 11 bases. V was pared by 4 bases and J by 5 bases, with 7 bases of the junction left unmatched. Germline values: CDR1 SGHRS, CDR2 YFSETQ. This CDR3 is 15 amino acids long.

There are many counts of this clonotype. The gene calls are TRBV29-1 and TRBJ2-1; tentatively, D is TRBD2 (6 bases). There are 13 residues in the CDR3. The V end was cut by 4 bases, the J end by 8 bases, with 15 bases between. Germline lookup yields CDR1 SQVTM and CDR2 ANQGSEA. CDR3 bases: TGCAGCGTTGCTATAAGACTAGACGATGAGCAGTTCTTC. Its protein is CSVAIRLDDEQFF.

The CDR3, as DNA: TGTGCCAGCTCGGGGTTCAGGTCCTACGAGCAGTACTTC. Encoded protein: CASSGFRSYEQYF. V usage is TRBV2 and J usage is TRBJ2-7; D is possibly TRBD2 (5 bases). Germline CDR1 and CDR2: SNHLY and FYNNEI. The CDR3 has 13 residues. V lost 8 bases and J 1 base, leaving 12 bases between the germline ends.